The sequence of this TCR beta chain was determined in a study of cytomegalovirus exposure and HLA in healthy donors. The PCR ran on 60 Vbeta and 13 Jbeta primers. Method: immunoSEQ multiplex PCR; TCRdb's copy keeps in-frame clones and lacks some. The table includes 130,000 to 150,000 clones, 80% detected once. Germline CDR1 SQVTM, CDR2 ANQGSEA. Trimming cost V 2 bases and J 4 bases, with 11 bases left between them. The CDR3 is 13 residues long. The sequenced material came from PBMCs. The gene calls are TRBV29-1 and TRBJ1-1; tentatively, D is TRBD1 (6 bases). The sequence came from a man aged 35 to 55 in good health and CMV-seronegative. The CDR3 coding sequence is TGCAGCGTTGAACGAGGGGGAGCCACTGAAGCTTTCTTT. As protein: CSVERGGATEAFF.